These 22 T cell receptor beta chains came from one sample sequenced in a study of cytomegalovirus exposure and HLA in healthy donors. This table comes from immunoSEQ multiplex PCR, and its TCRdb copy is limited to in-frame clones, with some not included. The sample holds approximately 270,000 clones; approximately 86% are singletons and the top ten take over 0.95%. The sample taken for sequencing was PBMCs. These receptors originate from a woman under 30 in good health and CMV-seronegative.

J is TRBJ2-7 and V is TRBV9; TRBD2 agrees at 10 bases. With 0 bases clipped from V and 3 bases from J, the junction kept 3 bases outside the gene matches. The CDR3 sequence is 15 residues long. Germline V gene data show CDR1 as SGDLS and CDR2 as YYNGEE. Written as DNA, the CDR3 is TGTGCCAGCAGCGTAGGATTAGCGGGGGGCTACGAGCAGTACTTC. It translates to CASSVGLAGGYEQYF.

CDR3 in DNA: TGTGCCAGCCGAGGAGAAAAACTGTTTTTT. It specifies CASRGEKLFF. The chain joins TRBV28 to TRBJ1-4, with D uncertain. Germline assignment: CDR1 MDHEN and CDR2 SYDVKM. V was trimmed by 8 bases and J by 8 bases, leaving 6 bases between them. This CDR3 spans 10 amino acids.

V usage is TRBV19 and J usage is TRBJ2-7, with 8 bases that match TRBD1. This CDR3 has 15 amino acids. V was clipped by 6 bases and J by 1 base; unmatched bases: 8. Germline values: CDR1 LNHDA, CDR2 SQIVND (reference sequence). This CDR3 is CASRGRTGTSYEQYF. DNA for the CDR3: TGTGCCAGTAGGGGAAGGACAGGGACTTCCTACGAGCAGTACTTC.

The chain links TRBV5-4 to TRBJ2-7; 7 nucleotides match TRBD2. The length of the CDR3 is 14 residues. Germline V gene lookup returns CDR1 SGHNT and CDR2 YYREEE (reference sequence). Trimming removed 4 bases from V and 1 base from J; junction bases left unmatched: 5. CDR3 sequence reads: CASSGGDLSYEQYF. The CDR3 bases are TGTGCCAGCAGCGGGGGGGACTTATCCTACGAGCAGTACTTC.

The rearrangement joins TRBV30 to TRBJ2-7; 9 positions agree with TRBD1. The CDR3 runs 11 residues. Germline V gene lookup returns CDR1 GTSNPN and CDR2 SVGIG (reference sequence). The ends lost 0 bases at V and 11 bases at J; junction bases unmatched: 2. CDR3 amino acids: CAWSVRDREYF. CDR3 nucleotides: TGTGCCTGGAGTGTAAGGGACAGGGAGTACTTC.

The chain is built from TRBV4-3 and TRBJ1-3, with D possibly being TRBD1 (5 bases). V was shortened by 0 bases and J by 0 bases, with 9 bases between the two germline ends. The length of the CDR3 is 16 residues. Germline CDR1 LGHNA, CDR2 YSLEER. CDR3 amino acids: CASSQERGISGNTIYF. The CDR3 nucleotides are TGCGCCAGCAGCCAAGAAAGGGGAATCTCTGGAAACACCATATATTTT.

This clone appeared a few times. The genes are TRBV28 and TRBJ1-4; D is uncertain. CDR1 and CDR2 from the germline V gene are MDHEN and SYDVKM. CDR3 length: 13 amino acids. The V gene lost 5 bases and the J gene lost 5 bases, with 9 bases spanning the gap. The chain's CDR3 is CASSAAGNEKLFF. The CDR3 bases are TGTGCCAGCAGTGCCGCCGGGAATGAAAAACTGTTTTTT.

This rearrangement joins TRBV28 to TRBJ1-6, with 9 bases lining up with TRBD1. Trimming cost V 2 bases and J 9 bases; bases outside gene matches: 2. CDR3 length: 14 residues. Germline V gives CDR1 MDHEN, CDR2 SYDVKM. The CDR3 nucleotides read TGTGCCAGCAGTTTAGGGACAGGGATTTCACCCCTCCACTTT. This sequence encodes CASSLGTGISPLHF.

The chain employs TRBV6-5 and TRBJ1-5; 8 bases are shared with TRBD1. V lost 5 bases and J lost 2; bases outside the gene matches: 5. This CDR3 is 15 amino acids long. Germline CDR1 is MNHEY and CDR2 is SVGAGI. The CDR3 here is CASSGQGGRNQPQHF. CDR3 bases: TGTGCCAGCAGTGGACAGGGTGGGCGCAATCAGCCCCAGCATTTT.

The V gene is TRBV29-1, the J gene TRBJ2-4; no clear D. The germline V gene encodes CDR1 SQVTM and CDR2 ANQGSEA. The CDR3 contains 13 residues. Trimming stripped 7 bases from V and 0 bases from J, with 10 bases between. The CDR3 loop is CSAEALAKNIQYF. The CDR3 DNA reads as TGCAGCGCCGAGGCGTTAGCCAAAAACATTCAGTACTTC.

This rearrangement joins TRBV12-5 to TRBJ1-1; D perhaps matches TRBD1 (6 bases). V lost 5 bases and J 3 bases, leaving 13 bases between the germline ends. Germline V gene data show CDR1 as LGHNT and CDR2 as FRNRAP. CDR3 length: 14 amino acids. The CDR3, as DNA: TGTGCTAGTGGTCCAGGACAGCTCTACACTGAAGCTTTCTTT. Translating gives CASGPGQLYTEAFF.

This clone was found a few times. The J gene is TRBJ1-3, the V gene TRBV7-9, with TRBD1 matching over 8 bases. The length of the CDR3 is 15 residues. In germline, CDR1 is SEHNR, CDR2 FQNEAQ (reference sequence). V was clipped by 4 bases and J by 1 base; unmatched bases: 3. CDR3 in amino acids: CASSSTGASGNTIYF. In DNA, the CDR3 is TGTGCCAGCAGCTCGACAGGGGCTTCTGGAAACACCATATATTTT.

J is TRBJ1-2 and V is TRBV5-6; 8 bases match TRBD1. V was pared by 5 bases and J by 3 bases, with 9 bases of the junction left unmatched. There are 15 residues in the CDR3. Germline loops: CDR1 SGHDT, CDR2 YYEEEE. CDR3 loop: CASSHTGGAHYGYTF. The CDR3 DNA reads TGTGCCAGCAGTCACACAGGGGGTGCCCACTATGGCTACACCTTC. Full variable domain (remainder filled in from reference TRBV5-6 and TRBJ1-2): DAGVTQSPTHLIKTRGQQVTLRCSPKSGHDTVSWYQQALGQGPQFIFQYYEEEERQRGNFPDRFSGHQFPNYSSELNVNALLLGDSALYLCASSHTGGAHYGYTFGSGTRLTVV.

This clone was detected once. The chain carries TRBV4-1 and TRBJ2-3; 10 bases are shared with TRBD2. From germline, CDR1 is MGHRA and CDR2 YSYEKL. The CDR3 loop spans 16 amino acids. The V and J ends lost 4 bases and 3 bases, in that order; junction bases with no gene match: 7. CDR3 nucleotide sequence: TGCGCCAGCAGCCCTTCGGGACTAGCGCTGACAGATACGCAGTATTTT. Protein product: CASSPSGLALTDTQYF.

Note on this clone: One end of the junction is discordant with germline, which a read error may explain. The V gene is TRBV4-3, the J gene TRBJ2-4; possible D gene TRBD2, 7 bases. In germline, CDR1 is LGHNA, CDR2 YSLEER. This CDR3 has 13 residues. CDR3 sequence: CASSQDLGGARNF. CDR3 DNA: TGCGCCAGCAGCCAAGATCTAGGGGGGGCTCGGAACTTC.

V gene TRBV4-3 combines with J gene TRBJ1-6; the D is unclear. The CDR3 spans 19 residues. The V and J ends lost 0 bases and 4 bases respectively, with 19 bases between them. CDR1 LGHNA and CDR2 YSLEER come from the germline V gene. CDR3 in DNA: TGCGCCAGCAGCCAAGATGAGGGCGGCAGGAAGATTTATAATTCACCCCTCCACTTT. This sequence encodes CASSQDEGGRKIYNSPLHF.

CDR3 loop: CASSVGGSGGQETQYF. For the CDR3, the DNA is TGTGCCAGCAGCGTAGGAGGTAGCGGGGGTCAAGAGACCCAGTACTTC. V is TRBV9 and J is TRBJ2-5, with TRBD2 matching over 9 bases. J lost 2 bases, V lost 0 bases, and 5 bases had no gene match. This CDR3 is 16 amino acids long. CDR1 SGDLS and CDR2 YYNGEE come from the germline V gene.

The chain uses TRBV13 and TRBJ1-4; TRBD1 might be the D (6 bases). V lost 0 bases and J 4 bases, leaving 9 bases between the germline ends. Germline CDR1 is PRHDT and CDR2 is FYEKMQ (reference sequence). The CDR3 is made up of 15 amino acids. The CDR3 DNA reads TGTGCCAGCAGCTTAGGGGGGGCTTTTAATGAAAAACTGTTTTTT. The encoded protein is CASSLGGAFNEKLFF.

The chain links TRBV7-9 to TRBJ2-2, with 15 bases lining up with TRBD2. CDR1 is SEHNR and CDR2 is FQNEAQ in the germline V gene (reference sequence). With V trimmed by 7 bases and J by 5 bases, 11 bases remained unmatched. The CDR3 covers 18 residues. The CDR3 region has the DNA TGTGCCAGCACCCAACCGGGACTAGCGGGAGGTCGTACCGGGGAGCTGTTTTTT. Translated, it gives CASTQPGLAGGRTGELFF.

The rearrangement links TRBV27 to TRBJ1-1; 9 bases match TRBD1. Unmatched junction bases numbered 16, after V lost 6 bases and J lost 2 bases. The CDR3 is 18 amino acids. Per the germline V gene, CDR1 is MNHEY and CDR2 is SMNVEV (reference sequence). CDR3 coding DNA: TGTGCCAGCAGCCCGCGACAGGGACAGGGAAAGCAAAACACTGAAGCTTTCTTT. Translating it yields CASSPRQGQGKQNTEAFF.

CDR3 DNA: TGTGCCAGCAGCCCCGATCGGGGTGGGGAGACCCAGTACTTC. It translates to CASSPDRGGETQYF. The genes are TRBV9 and TRBJ2-5, with D perhaps TRBD2 (5 bases). CDR3 length equals 14 residues. CDR1 and CDR2 (germline): SGDLS, YYNGEE. V was clipped by 4 bases and J by 5 bases, with 15 bases between them.

CDR3 bases: TGTGCCAGCAGAACAGGGTCCGGCCAAGCTTTCTTT. It encodes CASRTGSGQAFF. The chain couples TRBV27 to TRBJ1-1, with a possible D match to TRBD1 (6 bases). V was clipped by 6 bases and J by 9 bases, with 14 bases between them. Germline lookup yields CDR1 MNHEY and CDR2 SMNVEV (reference sequence). This CDR3 has 12 amino acids.